These 22 T cell receptor beta chains came from one sample sequenced in a study of blood T cell repertoires in COVID-19. Assay: immunoSEQ multiplex PCR; the TCRdb copy retains only in-frame clones and omits some. The sample lists about 480,000 clones, roughly nine tenths occurring once. Material: peripheral blood. These receptors were collected from a young man with COVID-19, enrolled during active disease.

The rearrangement links TRBV4-2 to TRBJ2-3, with 7 nucleotides matching TRBD2. Per germline, CDR1 LGHNA and CDR2 YNFKEQ. Losses at the gene ends were 0 bases for V and 4 bases for J; bases not matched to a gene: 10. The CDR3 has 17 residues. CDR3 protein: CASSQEGLSGISDTQYF. As DNA, the CDR3 is TGTGCCAGCAGCCAAGAGGGTTTAAGCGGGATATCAGATACGCAGTATTTT.

As DNA, the CDR3 is TGTGCCAGCAGTGCGAGAACAGGGGCGGCAGATACGCAGTATTTT. Its protein product is CASSARTGAADTQYF. The gene calls are TRBV2 and TRBJ2-3, with 7 bases identical to TRBD1. Trimming at V came to 4 bases and at J to 4 bases, leaving 8 bases not matched to a gene. The CDR3 totals 15 residues. Germline CDR1 reads SNHLY; CDR2 reads FYNNEI.

The CDR3: CASSLGASSGNTIYF. CDR3 sequence (DNA): TGTGCCAGCAGCTTGGGGGCGAGCTCTGGAAACACCATATATTTT. The chain links TRBV5-8 to TRBJ1-3, with D uncertain. The CDR3 is made up of 15 amino acids. V lost 0 bases, J lost 0 bases, and 7 bases lay in between. In germline, CDR1 is SGHTS, CDR2 YDEGEE.

This sequence joins TRBV5-1 and TRBJ1-4; 7 nucleotides align to TRBD1. This CDR3 comprises 15 residues. V dropped 3 bases and J dropped 0; count of bases not matched to a gene: 2. Germline lookup yields CDR1 SGHRS and CDR2 YFSETQ. The CDR3 protein is CASSWDSSTNEKLFF. The CDR3 DNA reads as TGCGCCAGCAGCTGGGACAGCTCAACTAATGAAAAACTGTTTTTT.

The chain uses TRBV18 and TRBJ2-7; 9 bases map to TRBD1. Germline V gene lookup returns CDR1 KGHSH and CDR2 LQKENI. Losses at the gene ends were 2 bases for V and 7 bases for J; bases not matched to a gene: 6. The CDR3 is 14 amino acids. CDR3 sequence: CASSPGTGLGEQYF. For the CDR3, the DNA is TGTGCCAGCTCACCAGGGACAGGGTTGGGAGAGCAGTACTTC.

The gene calls are TRBV3-1 (or the pseudogene TRBV3-2) and TRBJ2-4; 9 bases are shared with TRBD1. The germline V gene has CDR1 LGHDT and CDR2 YNNKEL (reference sequence). The CDR3 runs 17 residues. After removal of 1 base from V and 0 bases from J, the junction contained 4 bases not matched to a gene. DNA of the CDR3: TGTGCCAGCAGCCAAGTGGGACAGGGCGTAGCCAAAAACATTCAGTACTTC. It codes for CASSQVGQGVAKNIQYF.

The rearrangement links TRBV27 to TRBJ2-1; possible D gene TRBD2, 6 bases. Germline CDR1 reads MNHEY; CDR2 reads SMNVEV (reference sequence). Between the trimmed V and J ends, which lost 3 bases and 6 bases, there was a span of 15 bases. CDR3 length: 15 residues. The CDR3 bases are TGTGCCAGCAGTTTGACTAGAGGGATCTTCAATGAGCAGTTCTTC. Its protein is CASSLTRGIFNEQFF.

The chain links TRBV5-4 to TRBJ2-1; the match to TRBD2 covers 11 bases. The CDR3 length is 15 residues. Germline trimming cut 6 bases from V and 7 bases from J; bases unmatched to any gene: 9. Germline V gene lookup returns CDR1 SGHNT and CDR2 YYREEE (reference sequence). The CDR3 loop is CASKLAGGPGNEQFF. The CDR3 DNA reads TGTGCCAGCAAATTAGCGGGAGGGCCGGGAAATGAGCAGTTCTTC.

V and J are TRBV2 and TRBJ1-4; 10 bases match TRBD1. The CDR3 covers 15 residues. Germline V gene data show CDR1 as SNHLY and CDR2 as FYNNEI. V trimming: 6 bases; J trimming: 8 bases; junction bases outside the gene matches: 9. The CDR3 sequence is CASRMVGTGEEKLFF. The CDR3 DNA follows: TGTGCCAGCAGGATGGTGGGGACAGGGGAAGAAAAACTGTTTTTT.

This clone was detected only a few times. V usage is TRBV4-1 and J usage is TRBJ1-1; D call uncertain. Germline CDR1 reads MGHRA; CDR2 reads YSYEKL. The V end lost 3 bases, the J end lost 5 bases, and 16 bases lay between the germline ends. The CDR3 covers 15 residues. The CDR3 DNA reads TGCGCCAGCAGCCACCGCGCGGGCGGAGGGACTGAAGCTTTCTTT. Its translation: CASSHRAGGGTEAFF.

The sample holds a few counts of this clone. The V gene is TRBV5-1, the J gene TRBJ2-2, with 9 bases identical to TRBD2. V lost 0 bases and J lost 5; bases outside the gene matches: 5. The CDR3 extends over 16 amino acids. Germline CDR1 SGHRS, CDR2 YFSETQ. The CDR3 here is CASSLVAGALTGELFF. The CDR3 DNA reads TGCGCCAGCAGCTTGGTAGCGGGAGCATTGACCGGGGAGCTGTTTTTT.

The chain has TRBV19 and TRBJ2-3, with D maybe TRBD2 (6 bases). V was shortened by 0 bases and J by 3 bases, with 16 bases between the two germline ends. This CDR3 is built from 17 residues. Germline CDR1 and CDR2: LNHDA and SQIVND (reference sequence). CDR3 residues: CASSIDVDGRSTDTQYF. The CDR3 DNA is TGTGCCAGTAGTATAGATGTCGACGGGAGAAGTACAGATACGCAGTATTTT.

This clone was counted between two and nine times. The chain employs TRBV25-1 and TRBJ1-6; 8 nucleotides line up with TRBD1. V lost 4 bases to trimming and J lost 5 bases; unmatched junction nucleotides: 4. Germline values: CDR1 MGHDK, CDR2 SYGVNS. This CDR3 contains 15 residues. The CDR3 DNA sequence: TGTGCCAGCAGTGCCAGGACAGGGAATAATTCACCCCTCCACTTT. Protein product: CASSARTGNNSPLHF. The full variable domain, rest sourced from reference TRBV25-1 and TRBJ1-6, is EADIYQTPRYLVIGTGKKITLECSQTMGHDKMYWYQQDPGMELHLIHYSYGVNSTEKGDLSSESTVSRIRTEHFPLTLESARPSHTSQYLCASSARTGNNSPLHFGNGTRLTVT.

The V gene is TRBV2, the J gene TRBJ1-1; 8 bases line up with TRBD1. V was pared by 1 base and J by 6 bases, with 4 bases of the junction left unmatched. The CDR3 contains 14 residues. Germline V gene sequence: CDR1 SNHLY, CDR2 FYNNEI. CDR3 loop: CASSEGQGAAEAFF. The CDR3 DNA sequence: TGTGCCAGCAGTGAAGGTCAGGGGGCAGCTGAAGCTTTCTTT.

The CDR3 bases are TGTGCCAGCAGTACGACAGGGGCAGATACGCAGTATTTT. Amino acids: CASSTTGADTQYF. The chain links TRBV12-3 or TRBV12-4 to TRBJ2-3; TRBD1 matches at 8 bases. The length of the CDR3 is 13 residues. V lost 5 bases and J lost 4; bases outside the gene matches: 2.

V usage is TRBV27 and J usage is TRBJ2-7; unclear D gene. Germline-derived CDR1 and CDR2 are MNHEY and SMNVEV (reference sequence). This CDR3 contains 13 residues. Trimming left V 4 bases short and J 0 bases short, with 7 bases between. In DNA, the CDR3 is TGTGCCAGCAGTTATTCCAGCTCCTACGAGCAGTACTTC. Amino acid sequence: CASSYSSSYEQYF.

This chain connects TRBV15 to TRBJ2-1, with TRBD2 matching 8 bases. CDR3 length equals 17 residues. With V trimmed by 0 bases and J by 4 bases, 8 bases remained unmatched. Germline V CDR1 and CDR2: LNHNV, YYDKDF (reference sequence). The CDR3 nucleotides read TGTGCCACCAGCAGAGAGCGGAGGTTAGCGGGATACAATGAGCAGTTCTTC. As protein: CATSRERRLAGYNEQFF.

This clone was recorded once. The V and J genes are TRBV18 and TRBJ1-3, with D possibly being TRBD1 (5 bases). With 4 bases removed from V and 2 bases from J, the gap between germline ends came to 15 bases. The CDR3 runs 16 residues. Germline CDR1 KGHSH, CDR2 LQKENI. The CDR3 DNA reads as TGTGCCAGCTCACTATCCCGTGCAGGGACTGGAAACACCATATATTTT. Encoded protein: CASSLSRAGTGNTIYF.

J is TRBJ2-7 and V is TRBV4-1, with D perhaps TRBD2 (6 bases). V shed 5 bases and J shed 6 bases, with 14 bases lying between them. Germline V gene lookup returns CDR1 MGHRA and CDR2 YSYEKL. The CDR3 consists of 13 residues. The CDR3 nucleotides read TGCGCCAGCAGCGAGGGAGGTTCCCGCGAGCAGTACTTC. Residues: CASSEGGSREQYF.

The chain joins TRBV7-9 to TRBJ1-1; D remains ambiguous. Deletions cut 1 base from V and 0 bases from J, with 6 bases between. The CDR3 runs 14 residues. The germline V gene has CDR1 SEHNR and CDR2 FQNEAQ (reference sequence). The CDR3 spells CASSLGPLNTEAFF. Written as DNA, the CDR3 is TGTGCCAGCAGCTTAGGGCCACTGAACACTGAAGCTTTCTTT.

This clone showed up just a few times. The chain couples TRBV11-2 to TRBJ1-1; 9 nucleotides line up with TRBD1. The CDR3 length is 18 residues. CDR1 and CDR2 from the germline V gene are SGHAT and FQNNGV. Losses at the gene ends were 6 bases for V and 0 bases for J; bases not matched to a gene: 14. The CDR3 loop reads CASSSVGGTGNMNTEAFF. For the CDR3, the DNA is TGTGCCAGCAGTTCCGTCGGCGGGACAGGGAATATGAACACTGAAGCTTTCTTT.

V usage is TRBV7-6 and J usage is TRBJ2-1; 9 nucleotides align to TRBD2. The length of the CDR3 is 15 residues. Germline lookup yields CDR1 SGHVS and CDR2 FNYEAQ. V was clipped by 5 bases and J by 4 bases; unmatched bases: 6. CDR3 sequence: CASSQESGRYNEQFF. The CDR3 nucleotides are TGTGCCAGCAGCCAGGAAAGCGGGAGGTACAATGAGCAGTTCTTC.